The source of this T cell receptor beta chain is a study of blood T cell repertoires in COVID-19. As for the study in general: COVID-19 samples, acute and convalescent, were from the United States, Italy and Spain. From T cells, B-cell-depleted T cells, or PBMCs came the material, which was cDNA or gDNA.

Enrollment of patients from Seattle took place during active infection, with longitudinal follow-up. Authors' analysis steps: Using reference gene primer amplification, nucleated cell counts were estimated. Only in-frame clones appear in the TCRdb table, and some are missing; sequencing was by immunoSEQ multiplex PCR. V and J calls and clone size are as listed in that table; D and trimming were resolved from the DNA. The sample carries 60,000 to 85,000 clones, roughly 87% recorded once. The sequenced sample was peripheral blood. The origin of this receptor is a woman aged 50 to 60 with COVID-19, enrolled during active disease.

This CDR3 reads CASSVRDTRWQYF. CDR3 DNA sequence: TGTGCCAGCAGTGTCCGGGACACACGTTGGCAGTACTTC. J is TRBJ2-7 and V is TRBV27; a possible D gene is TRBD1 (6 bases). This CDR3 has 13 amino acids. Trimming removed 5 bases at V and 9 bases at J, with 17 bases between. CDR1 and CDR2 from the germline V gene are MNHEY and SMNVEV (reference sequence).